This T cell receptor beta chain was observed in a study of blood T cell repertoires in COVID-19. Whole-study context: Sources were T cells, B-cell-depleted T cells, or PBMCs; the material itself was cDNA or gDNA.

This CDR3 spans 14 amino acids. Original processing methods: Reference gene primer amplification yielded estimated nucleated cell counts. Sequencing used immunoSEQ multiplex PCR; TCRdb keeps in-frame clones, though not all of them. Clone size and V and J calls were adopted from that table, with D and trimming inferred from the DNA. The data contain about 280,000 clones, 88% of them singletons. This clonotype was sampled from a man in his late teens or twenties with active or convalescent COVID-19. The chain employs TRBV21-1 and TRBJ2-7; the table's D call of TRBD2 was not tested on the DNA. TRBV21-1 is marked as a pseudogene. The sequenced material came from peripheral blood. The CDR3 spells CASSKRDGSYEQYF. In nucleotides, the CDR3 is TGTGCCAGCAGCAAGCGGGACGGCTCCTACGAGCAGTACTTC.